These 21 T cell receptor beta chains came from one sample sequenced in a study of T cell responses to AZD1222 COVID-19 vaccine. This table comes from immunoSEQ multiplex PCR, and its TCRdb copy is limited to in-frame clones, with some not included. Counted here are fewer than 90,000 clones, 88% occurring once; the ten biggest clones make up roughly 7.2%. This specimen was peripheral blood, taken 28 days after the second AZD1222 dose. These receptors were collected from an adult who received the AZD1222 COVID-19 vaccine.

The chain uses TRBV27 and TRBJ1-1; no clear D. The CDR3 totals 12 residues. With 6 bases removed from V and 9 bases from J, the gap between germline ends came to 14 bases. The germline CDR1 and CDR2 sequences are MNHEY and SMNVEV (reference sequence). The CDR3 protein is CASSSVPGKAFF. The CDR3 DNA reads TGTGCCAGCAGCTCCGTACCGGGGAAAGCTTTCTTT.

This chain connects TRBV3-1 (or the pseudogene TRBV3-2) to TRBJ2-1, with 11 bases that match TRBD1. V was clipped by 4 bases and J by 4 bases; unmatched bases: 15. CDR3 length equals 19 residues. Germline V gene data show CDR1 as LGHDT and CDR2 as YNNKEL (reference sequence). CDR3 residues: CASSRSGQGATGVYNEQFF. The CDR3 bases are TGTGCCAGCAGCCGAAGTGGACAGGGGGCCACTGGGGTATACAATGAGCAGTTCTTC.

The V call is TRBV6-2 or TRBV6-3, the J call TRBJ2-7, with no clear D. The CDR3 runs to 11 residues. Per the germline V gene, CDR1 is MNHEY and CDR2 is SVGEGT. Trimming left V 2 bases short and J 5 bases short, with 4 bases between. In DNA form, the CDR3 reads TGTGCCAGCAGTTACACCCACGAGCAGTACTTC. Translated, it gives CASSYTHEQYF.

The chain is built from TRBV20-1 and TRBJ1-2; the D gene is possibly TRBD1 (5 bases). Trimming pared 3 bases from V and 3 bases from J, leaving 17 bases between. The CDR3 is 15 residues long. CDR1 is DFQATT and CDR2 is SNEGSKA in the germline V gene (reference sequence). The CDR3 here is CSASGSGRVYYGYTF. The CDR3 nucleotides are TGCAGTGCTAGTGGTTCGGGGCGGGTATACTATGGCTACACCTTC.

The V gene is TRBV5-1, the J gene TRBJ2-7; 7 nucleotides align to TRBD2. Germline CDR1 SGHRS, CDR2 YFSETQ. Trimming cost V 5 bases and J 6 bases; bases outside gene matches: 11. This CDR3 region has 14 residues. This CDR3 reads CASRVLGEGAEQYF. The CDR3 coding sequence is TGCGCCAGCAGAGTTCTGGGGGAGGGTGCCGAGCAGTACTTC.

V gene TRBV28 combines with J gene TRBJ1-1; 10 bases agree with TRBD1. The V gene's germline CDR1 is MDHEN and CDR2 SYDVKM. The CDR3 runs 15 residues. V gave up 4 bases and J gave up 3 bases; unmatched junction bases: 5. DNA for the CDR3: TGTGCCAGCAGTTCACTGACAGGGGGCCACACTGAAGCTTTCTTT. It codes for CASSSLTGGHTEAFF. Filled out from reference TRBV28 and TRBJ1-1, the complete variable domain reads DVKVTQSSRYLVKRTGEKVFLECVQDMDHENMFWYRQDPGLGLRLIYFSYDVKMKEKGDIPEGYSVSREKKERFSLILESASTNQTSMYLCASSSLTGGHTEAFFGQGTRLTVV.

This clone has only one observation. The gene calls are TRBV7-2 and TRBJ1-1; D unresolved. The CDR3 has 14 amino acids. Germline values: CDR1 SGHTA, CDR2 FQGNSA. The germline V and J ends were trimmed by 7 bases and 1 base, with 13 bases remaining between them. CDR3 region: CASMAAPGNTEAFF. In DNA, the CDR3 is TGTGCCAGCATGGCGGCCCCGGGGAACACTGAAGCTTTCTTT.

The chain recombines TRBV19 with TRBJ2-7; TRBD2 matches 9 bases. The CDR3 contains 15 residues. Germline V gene data show CDR1 as LNHDA and CDR2 as SQIVND (reference sequence). After removal of 7 bases from V and 3 bases from J, the junction contained 10 bases not matched to a gene. The CDR3 coding sequence is TGTGCCAGTAAACCTGCTAGCGGGATCGGCTACGAGCAGTACTTC. Translating gives CASKPASGIGYEQYF.

V and J are TRBV30 and TRBJ1-6, with 7 bases matching TRBD1. Germline values: CDR1 GTSNPN, CDR2 SVGIG (reference sequence). The CDR3 sequence is 15 residues long. V was pared by 5 bases and J by 3 bases, with 7 bases of the junction left unmatched. The chain's CDR3 is CAWEGQAGYNSPLHF. The CDR3 DNA is TGTGCCTGGGAAGGACAGGCCGGCTATAATTCACCCCTCCACTTT.

The genes are TRBV3-1 (or the pseudogene TRBV3-2) and TRBJ1-2; 8 bases map to TRBD1. CDR1 and CDR2 (germline): LGHDT, YNNKEL (reference sequence). J gave up 8 bases and V 1 base, and 12 bases lay outside the gene matches. CDR3 length: 16 residues. CDR3 nucleotides: TGTGCCAGCAGCCAAGGCGTGATTGACAGGGGACTCGGCTACACCTTC. Translation gives CASSQGVIDRGLGYTF.

With regard to this clone: This same CDR3 is encoded by further DNA sequences in the sample. This chain uses TRBV5-1 with TRBJ2-7; 8 bases are shared with TRBD2. V lost 2 bases, J lost 1 base, and 5 bases stayed unmatched. CDR1 and CDR2 (germline): SGHRS, YFSETQ. This CDR3 comprises 15 residues. The CDR3 loop is CASSLASGLSYEQYF. The CDR3 DNA follows: TGCGCCAGCAGCTTAGCTAGCGGGTTATCCTACGAGCAGTACTTC.

The chain links TRBV2 to TRBJ2-1; D is perhaps TRBD2 (6 bases). This CDR3 spans 16 amino acids. Germline CDR1 reads SNHLY; CDR2 reads FYNNEI. V lost 6 bases to trimming and J lost 1 base, with 16 bases between them. CDR3 amino acids: CASSGTGTPSYNEQFF. CDR3 in DNA: TGTGCCAGCAGCGGAACCGGGACTCCTTCCTACAATGAGCAGTTCTTC.

The chain uses TRBV13 and TRBJ1-2; 7 positions agree with TRBD1. The junction had 10 bases not matched to a gene; V was cut back by 5 bases and J by 4 bases. This CDR3 contains 15 residues. The germline gives CDR1 PRHDT, CDR2 FYEKMQ (reference sequence). The CDR3 nucleotides are TGTGCCAGCAGCATGGGACAGACGATTGGCTATGGCTACACCTTC. As protein: CASSMGQTIGYGYTF.

There are a few counts of this clone. This chain joins TRBV6-2 or TRBV6-3 and TRBJ2-1, with a possible D match to TRBD1 (5 bases). The CDR3 has 13 residues. In germline, CDR1 is MNHEY, CDR2 SVGEGT. Trimming stripped 2 bases from V and 7 bases from J, with 9 bases between. CDR3 bases: TGTGCCAGCAGTTACGACAGTCAAAATGAGCAGTTCTTC. This gives the protein CASSYDSQNEQFF.

V gene TRBV18 combines with J gene TRBJ1-1; D call uncertain. Germline CDR1 and CDR2: KGHSH and LQKENI. The CDR3 totals 14 residues. The ends were cut back, 2 bases at V and 1 base at J, with 8 bases in the middle. CDR3 sequence: CASSPIFKNTEAFF. The CDR3 bases are TGTGCCAGCTCACCAATTTTCAAGAACACTGAAGCTTTCTTT. The full variable domain, with the rest looked up from reference TRBV18 and TRBJ1-1, is NAGVMQNPRHLVRRRGQEARLRCSPMKGHSHVYWYRQLPEEGLKFMVYLQKENIIDESGMPKERFSAEFPKEGPSILRIQQVVRGDSAAYFCASSPIFKNTEAFFGQGTRLTVV.

This clone is a singleton in its sample. This chain uses TRBV6-5 with TRBJ2-1, with 7 nucleotides matching TRBD2. The CDR3 length is 15 residues. Germline CDR1 reads MNHEY; CDR2 reads SVGAGI. Germline trimming cut 5 bases from V and 3 bases from J; bases unmatched to any gene: 7. CDR3 DNA sequence: TGTGCCAGCAGTCCGGTCGGGACTAACTACAATGAGCAGTTCTTC. Its protein product is CASSPVGTNYNEQFF.

The chain links TRBV5-1 to TRBJ1-2, with unresolved D. The CDR3 extends over 14 amino acids. In germline, CDR1 is SGHRS, CDR2 YFSETQ. V was trimmed by 4 bases and J by 4 bases, leaving 14 bases between them. This CDR3 reads CASSTGGPLYGYTF. The CDR3, as DNA: TGCGCCAGCAGCACCGGAGGACCCCTCTATGGCTACACCTTC.

J is TRBJ1-6 and V is TRBV6-5; no clear D. There are 16 residues in the CDR3. The ends were cut back, 2 bases at V and 7 bases at J, with 15 bases in the middle. The germline V gene has CDR1 MNHEY and CDR2 SVGAGI. The chain's CDR3 is CASSYQRLMKNSPLHF. The CDR3 region has the DNA TGTGCCAGCAGTTACCAAAGGCTGATGAAAAATTCACCCCTCCACTTT.

The DNA for the CDR3 is TGCAGCGTTGTAGGGGGCCTGAACACTGAAGCTTTCTTT. This codes for CSVVGGLNTEAFF. The gene calls are TRBV29-1 and TRBJ1-1; 7 positions agree with TRBD1. CDR3 length: 13 residues. With 4 bases clipped from V and 0 bases from J, the junction kept 2 bases outside the gene matches. CDR1 SQVTM and CDR2 ANQGSEA come from the germline V gene.

This clone was counted once. The genes are TRBV6-1 and TRBJ2-1; D is unresolved. The CDR3 runs 13 residues. V was pared by 1 base and J by 2 bases, with 3 bases between. Germline assignment: CDR1 MNHNS and CDR2 SASEGT. CDR3 DNA sequence: TGTGCCAGCAGTGAAGTGCCCTACAATGAGCAGTTCTTC. Translated, it gives CASSEVPYNEQFF.

The chain recombines TRBV11-2 with TRBJ1-3; possibly TRBD1 for D (6 bases). In germline, CDR1 is SGHAT, CDR2 FQNNGV. The V end was cut by 3 bases, the J end by 4 bases, with 16 bases between. CDR3 size: 16 residues. The chain's CDR3 is CASSFKTGLAGNTIYF. The CDR3 DNA sequence: TGTGCCAGCAGCTTTAAAACAGGGCTGGCCGGAAACACCATATATTTT.